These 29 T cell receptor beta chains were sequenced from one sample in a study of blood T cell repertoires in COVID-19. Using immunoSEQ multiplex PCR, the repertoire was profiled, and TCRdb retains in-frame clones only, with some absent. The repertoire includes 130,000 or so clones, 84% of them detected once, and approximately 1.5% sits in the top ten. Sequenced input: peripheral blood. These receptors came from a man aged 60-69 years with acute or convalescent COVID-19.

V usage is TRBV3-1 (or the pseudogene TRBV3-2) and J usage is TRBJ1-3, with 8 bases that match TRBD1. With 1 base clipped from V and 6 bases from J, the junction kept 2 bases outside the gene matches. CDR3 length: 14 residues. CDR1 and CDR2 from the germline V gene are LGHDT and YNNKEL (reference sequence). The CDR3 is CASSQGQGTNTIYF. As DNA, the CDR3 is TGTGCCAGCAGCCAAGGACAGGGGACAAACACCATATATTTT.

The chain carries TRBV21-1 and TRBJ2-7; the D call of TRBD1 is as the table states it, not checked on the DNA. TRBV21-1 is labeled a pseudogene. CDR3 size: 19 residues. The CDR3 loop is CASSQARRQGSGLGGEQYF. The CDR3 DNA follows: TGTGCCAGCAGCCAAGCACGAAGACAGGGGTCAGGGCTCGGCGGGGAGCAGTACTTC.

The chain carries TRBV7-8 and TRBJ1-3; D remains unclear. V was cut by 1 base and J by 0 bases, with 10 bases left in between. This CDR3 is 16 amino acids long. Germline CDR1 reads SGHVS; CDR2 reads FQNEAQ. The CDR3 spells CASSLVSGYSGNTIYF. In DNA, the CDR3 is TGTGCCAGCAGCTTAGTATCAGGCTACTCTGGAAACACCATATATTTT. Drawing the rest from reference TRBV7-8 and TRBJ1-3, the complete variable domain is GAGVSQSPRYKVAKRGQDVALRCDPISGHVSLFWYQQALGQGPEFLTYFQNEAQLDKSGLPSDRFFAERPEGSVSTLKIQRTQQEDSAVYLCASSLVSGYSGNTIYFGEGSWLTVV.

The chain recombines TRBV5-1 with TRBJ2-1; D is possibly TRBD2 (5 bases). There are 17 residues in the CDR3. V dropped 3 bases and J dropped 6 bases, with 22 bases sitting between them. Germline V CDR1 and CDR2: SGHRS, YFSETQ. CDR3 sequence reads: CASSSQPEGAGSNEQFF. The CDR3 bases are TGCGCCAGCAGCTCTCAACCCGAAGGTGCGGGTAGCAATGAGCAGTTCTTC.

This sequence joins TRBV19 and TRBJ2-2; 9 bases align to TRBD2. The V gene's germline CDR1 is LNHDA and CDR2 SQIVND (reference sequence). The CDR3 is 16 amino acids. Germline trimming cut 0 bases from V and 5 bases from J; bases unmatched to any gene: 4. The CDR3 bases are TGTGCCAGTAGTATAGAGGCGGGAGGGAAGACCGGGGAGCTGTTTTTT. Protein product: CASSIEAGGKTGELFF.

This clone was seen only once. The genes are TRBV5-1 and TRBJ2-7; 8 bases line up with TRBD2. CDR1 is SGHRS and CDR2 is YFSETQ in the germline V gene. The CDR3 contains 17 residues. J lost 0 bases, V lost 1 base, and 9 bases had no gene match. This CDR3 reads CASSLYGGGGSSYEQYF. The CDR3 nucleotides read TGCGCCAGCAGCTTGTATGGTGGCGGGGGGAGCTCCTACGAGCAGTACTTC.

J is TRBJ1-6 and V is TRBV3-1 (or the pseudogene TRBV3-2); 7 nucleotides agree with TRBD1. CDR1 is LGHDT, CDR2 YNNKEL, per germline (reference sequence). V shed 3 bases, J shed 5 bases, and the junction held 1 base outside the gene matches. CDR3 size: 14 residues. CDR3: CASSHGQDNSPLHF. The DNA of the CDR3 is TGTGCCAGCAGCCATGGACAGGATAATTCACCCCTCCACTTT.

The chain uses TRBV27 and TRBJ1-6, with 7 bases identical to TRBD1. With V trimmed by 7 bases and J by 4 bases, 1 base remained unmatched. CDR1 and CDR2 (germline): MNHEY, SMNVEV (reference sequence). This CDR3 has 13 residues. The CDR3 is CASKTGYNSPLHF. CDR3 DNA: TGTGCCAGCAAGACAGGGTATAATTCACCCCTCCACTTT.

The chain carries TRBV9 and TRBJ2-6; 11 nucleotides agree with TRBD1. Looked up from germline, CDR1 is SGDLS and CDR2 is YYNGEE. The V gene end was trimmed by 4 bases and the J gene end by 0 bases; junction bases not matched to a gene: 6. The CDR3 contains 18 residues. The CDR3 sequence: CASSPRTGGVSGANVLTF. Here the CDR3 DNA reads TGTGCCAGCAGCCCGCGGACAGGGGGCGTCTCTGGGGCCAACGTCCTGACTTTC. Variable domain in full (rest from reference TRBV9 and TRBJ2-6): DSGVTQTPKHLITATGQRVTLRCSPRSGDLSVYWYQQSLDQGLQFLIQYYNGEERAKGNILERFSAQQFPDLHSELNLSSLELGDSALYFCASSPRTGGVSGANVLTFGAGSRLTVL.

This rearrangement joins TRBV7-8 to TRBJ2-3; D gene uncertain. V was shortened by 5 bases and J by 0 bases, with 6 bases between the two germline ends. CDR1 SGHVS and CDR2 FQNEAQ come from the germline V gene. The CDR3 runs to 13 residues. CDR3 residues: CASSATSTDTQYF. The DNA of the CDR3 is TGTGCCAGCAGCGCGACTAGCACAGATACGCAGTATTTT.

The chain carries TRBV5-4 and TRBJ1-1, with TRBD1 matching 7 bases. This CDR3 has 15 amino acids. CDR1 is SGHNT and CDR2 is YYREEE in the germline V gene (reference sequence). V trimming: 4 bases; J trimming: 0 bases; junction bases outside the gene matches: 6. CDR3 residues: CASSPPGQMNTEAFF. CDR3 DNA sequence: TGTGCCAGCAGCCCGCCGGGACAGATGAACACTGAAGCTTTCTTT.

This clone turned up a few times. This CDR3 reads CASSGSGETSEQYF. In DNA, the CDR3 is TGTGCCAGCAGCGGTAGCGGGGAGACGAGCGAGCAGTACTTC. The chain couples TRBV5-4 to TRBJ2-7, with 8 positions matching TRBD2. V dropped 4 bases and J dropped 6; count of bases not matched to a gene: 9. The CDR3 length is 14 residues. The germline V gene encodes CDR1 SGHNT and CDR2 YYREEE (reference sequence).

The CDR3 coding sequence is TGTGCCAGCACCCCCGGAGGGACAGGGTTTAATGGCTACACCTTC. Translated: CASTPGGTGFNGYTF. The genes are TRBV6-5 and TRBJ1-2, with TRBD1 matching over 9 bases. The trim removed 7 bases at V and 6 bases at J, leaving 12 bases unmatched. CDR1 MNHEY and CDR2 SVGAGI come from the germline V gene. The CDR3 loop spans 15 amino acids.

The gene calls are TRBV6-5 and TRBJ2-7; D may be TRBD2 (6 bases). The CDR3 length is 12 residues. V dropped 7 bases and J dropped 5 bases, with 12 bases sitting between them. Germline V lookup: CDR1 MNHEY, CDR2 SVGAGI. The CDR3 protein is CASTTSIHEQYF. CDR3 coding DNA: TGTGCCAGCACTACTAGCATCCACGAGCAGTACTTC.

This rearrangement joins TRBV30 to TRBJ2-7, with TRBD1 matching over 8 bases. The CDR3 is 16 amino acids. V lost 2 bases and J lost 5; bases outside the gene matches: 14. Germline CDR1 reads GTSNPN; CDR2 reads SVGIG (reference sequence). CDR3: CAWSTPTGAGGDEQYF. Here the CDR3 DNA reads TGTGCCTGGAGTACCCCGACAGGGGCGGGTGGTGACGAGCAGTACTTC. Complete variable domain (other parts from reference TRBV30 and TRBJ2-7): SQTIHQWPATLVQPVGSPLSLECTVEGTSNPNLYWYRQAAGRGLQLLFYSVGIGQISSEVPQNLSASRPQDRQFILSSKKLLLSDSGFYLCAWSTPTGAGGDEQYFGPGTRLTVT.

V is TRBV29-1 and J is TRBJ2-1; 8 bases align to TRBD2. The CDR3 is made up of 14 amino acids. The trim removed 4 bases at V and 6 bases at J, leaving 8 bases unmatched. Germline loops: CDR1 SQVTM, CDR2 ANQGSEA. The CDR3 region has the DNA TGCAGCGTTGGGACGAAGCGGGAGTTCAATGAGCAGTTCTTC. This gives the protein CSVGTKREFNEQFF.

CDR3 coding DNA: TGTGCCAGCAGCTTACGCCCGTCAGCGGGGGGTAACAATGAGCAGTTCTTC. It specifies CASSLRPSAGGNNEQFF. The V and J genes are TRBV7-9 and TRBJ2-1, with TRBD2 matching over 9 bases. Per germline, CDR1 SEHNR and CDR2 FQNEAQ (reference sequence). V dropped 2 bases and J dropped 5; count of bases not matched to a gene: 10. The CDR3 contains 17 residues.

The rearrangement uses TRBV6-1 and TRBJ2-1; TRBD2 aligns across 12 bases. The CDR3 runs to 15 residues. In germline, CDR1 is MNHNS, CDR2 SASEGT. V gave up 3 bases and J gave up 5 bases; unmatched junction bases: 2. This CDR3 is CASSDRTSGDNEQFF. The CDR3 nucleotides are TGTGCCAGCAGTGATCGGACTAGCGGGGACAATGAGCAGTTCTTC.

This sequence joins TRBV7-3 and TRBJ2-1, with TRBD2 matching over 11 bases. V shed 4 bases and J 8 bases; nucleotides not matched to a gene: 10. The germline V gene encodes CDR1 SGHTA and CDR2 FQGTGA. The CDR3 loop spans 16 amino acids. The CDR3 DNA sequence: TGTGCCAGCAGCTCAGGGGAACTAGCGGGAGTCCATGAGCAGTTCTTC. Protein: CASSSGELAGVHEQFF.

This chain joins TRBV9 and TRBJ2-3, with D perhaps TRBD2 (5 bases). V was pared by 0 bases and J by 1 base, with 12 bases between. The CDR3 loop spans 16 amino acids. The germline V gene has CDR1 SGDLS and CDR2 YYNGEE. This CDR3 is CASSVGASQRTDTQYF. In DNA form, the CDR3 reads TGTGCCAGCAGCGTAGGGGCTAGCCAACGCACAGATACGCAGTATTTT.

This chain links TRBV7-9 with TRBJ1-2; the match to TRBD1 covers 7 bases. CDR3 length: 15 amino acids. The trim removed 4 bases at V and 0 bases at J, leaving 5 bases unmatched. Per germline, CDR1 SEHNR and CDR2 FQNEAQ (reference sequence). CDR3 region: CASSSTGISNYGYTF. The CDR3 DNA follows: TGTGCCAGCAGCTCGACAGGGATATCTAACTATGGCTACACCTTC. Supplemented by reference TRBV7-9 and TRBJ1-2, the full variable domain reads DTGVSQNPRHKITKRGQNVTFRCDPISEHNRLYWYRQTLGQGPEFLTYFQNEAQLEKSRLLSDRFSAERPKGSFSTLEIQRTEQGDSAMYLCASSSTGISNYGYTFGSGTRLTVV.

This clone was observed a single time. Written as DNA, the CDR3 is TGTGCCTGGAGCCATACAGGGGGGGCCAACTATGGCTACACCTTC. It encodes CAWSHTGGANYGYTF. The V gene is TRBV30, the J gene TRBJ1-2; 8 bases match TRBD1. This CDR3 spans 15 amino acids. With V trimmed by 3 bases and J by 2 bases, 8 bases remained unmatched. CDR1 GTSNPN and CDR2 SVGIG come from the germline V gene (reference sequence).

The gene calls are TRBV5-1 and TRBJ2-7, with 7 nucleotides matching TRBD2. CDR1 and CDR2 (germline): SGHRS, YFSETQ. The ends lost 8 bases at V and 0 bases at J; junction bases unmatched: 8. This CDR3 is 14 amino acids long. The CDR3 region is CASGAGESSYEQYF. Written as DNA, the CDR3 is TGCGCCAGTGGGGCGGGAGAGAGCTCCTACGAGCAGTACTTC. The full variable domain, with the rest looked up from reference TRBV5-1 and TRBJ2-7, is KAGVTQTPRYLIKTRGQQVTLSCSPISGHRSVSWYQQTPGQGLQFLFEYFSETQRNKGNFPGRFSGRQFSNSRSEMNVSTLELGDSALYLCASGAGESSYEQYFGPGTRLTVT.

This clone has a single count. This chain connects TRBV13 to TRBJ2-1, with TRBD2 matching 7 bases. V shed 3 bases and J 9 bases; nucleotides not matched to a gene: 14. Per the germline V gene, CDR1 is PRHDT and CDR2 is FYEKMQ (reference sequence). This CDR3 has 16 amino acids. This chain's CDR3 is CASSFEASGPGSEQFF. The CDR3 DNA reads TGTGCCAGCAGCTTCGAAGCTAGCGGACCCGGCAGTGAGCAGTTCTTC.

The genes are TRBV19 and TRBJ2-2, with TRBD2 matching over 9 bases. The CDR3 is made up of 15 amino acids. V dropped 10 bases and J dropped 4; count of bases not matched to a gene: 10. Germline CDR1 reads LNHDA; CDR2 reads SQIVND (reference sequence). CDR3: CATSGGLAGTGELFF. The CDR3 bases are TGTGCCACCTCAGGGGGACTAGCAGGCACCGGGGAGCTGTTTTTT.

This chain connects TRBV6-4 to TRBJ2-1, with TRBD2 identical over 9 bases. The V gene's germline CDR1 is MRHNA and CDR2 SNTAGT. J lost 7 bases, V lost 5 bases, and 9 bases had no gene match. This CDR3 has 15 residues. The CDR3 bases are TGTGCCAGCAGTTTTTTCGCGGGGGGGGTGAATGAGCAGTTCTTC. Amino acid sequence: CASSFFAGGVNEQFF.

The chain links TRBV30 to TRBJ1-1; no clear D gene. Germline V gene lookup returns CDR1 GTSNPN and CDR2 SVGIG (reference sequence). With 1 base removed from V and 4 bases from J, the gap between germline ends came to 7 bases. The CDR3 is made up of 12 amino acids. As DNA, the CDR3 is TGTGCCTGGAGTGGAGGGTTCACTGAAGCTTTCTTT. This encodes CAWSGGFTEAFF.

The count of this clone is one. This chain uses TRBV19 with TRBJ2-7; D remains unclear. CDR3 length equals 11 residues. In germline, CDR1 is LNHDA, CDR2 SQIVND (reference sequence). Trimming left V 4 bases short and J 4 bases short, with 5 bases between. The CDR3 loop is CASSNGYEQYF. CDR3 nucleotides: TGTGCCAGTAGTAACGGTTACGAGCAGTACTTC.

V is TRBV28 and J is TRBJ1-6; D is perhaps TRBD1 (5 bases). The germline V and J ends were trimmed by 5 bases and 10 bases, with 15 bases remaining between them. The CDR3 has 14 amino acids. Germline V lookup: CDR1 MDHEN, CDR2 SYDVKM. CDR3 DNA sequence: TGTGCCAGCAGTCCGTTATCCTGGGGCTCACCCCTCCACTTT. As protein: CASSPLSWGSPLHF.